This TCR beta chain was observed in a study of graft-versus-host responses after intestinal transplantation. Concerning this clone itself: Antigen unknown.

This CDR3 has 17 amino acids. From germline, CDR1 is LGHNA and CDR2 YNFKEQ. Trimming at V came to 1 base and at J to 2 bases, leaving 4 bases not matched to a gene. TCRdb's copy holds only in-frame clones and misses some; the assay was immunoSEQ multiplex PCR. The sample yields 100,000 or so clones, over 85% seen once. V and J are TRBV4-2 and TRBJ2-7, with 14 nucleotides matching TRBD2. The specimen comprised unstimulated CD8+ T cells sorted from spleen or lymph node cells, sampled before transplant. This TCR was recovered from a human donor who was the organ donor for an intestinal transplant. The CDR3 sequence is CASSQGETSGGAYEQYF. The CDR3 nucleotides read TGTGCCAGCAGCCAAGGGGAGACTAGCGGGGGGGCCTACGAGCAGTACTTC.